This T cell receptor beta chain was obtained from a study of radiotherapy plus CTLA-4 blockade in lung cancer (dated by TCRdb to 2017 to 2018). Looking at the study overall: Objective responses occurred in roughly a sixth of enrolled patients, and under 40% achieved disease control.

V is pared back by 5 bases and J by 6 bases, with 16 bases lying between the germline termini. CDR1 ENHRY and CDR2 SYGVKD are derived from the germline V gene. Reading from cysteine to phenylalanine, the CDR3 counts 14 amino acids. The retained sequence is limited to the CDR3, 42 bases, with the frame set at the first base. Overall study outcomes, separate from this receptor: The strongest predictors of response were reported to be early dynamic shifts in blood T cell clones along with a rise in serum interferon-beta following radiation. After treatment with radiotherapy and ipilimumab, TCR clones that originated in tumors expanded in peripheral blood.

The study evaluated CTLA-4 blockade (ipilimumab) given together with focal radiation therapy in patients who had chemo-refractory metastatic non-small-cell lung cancer. To prepare the library, the immunoSEQ multiplex PCR assay was applied. TCRdb retrieved this table from immuneACCESS and kept in-frame rearrangements only. Not all clones are present; in checked studies, unresolved V genes account for under half, and no reason is known for the remainder. This sample comprises 80,000 to 100,000 clones, more than 75% of them detected only once. The ten largest make up approximately 3.7% of the sample. In regard to this clone: It has no known antigen specificity. The record has no base qualities; no much larger clone is one base away.

The rearrangement combines TRBV10-3 with TRBJ1-2, with TRBD1 as a weak D call on 6 bases. The sequences come from peripheral blood, collected from a patient treated with radiotherapy plus ipilimumab. This receptor was obtained from a human donor with non-small cell lung cancer who had a partial response to radiotherapy plus ipilimumab. The DNA is TGTGCCATCAGTAGAGCGGGGGGCGAGGATGGCTACACCTTC. Translated, it gives CAISRAGGEDGYTF.